What follows are 9 T cell receptor beta chains derived from one specimen sequenced in a study of CD8 T cells in ankylosing spondylitis (dated by TCRdb to 2016 to 2017). The investigation overall reported the following: A TCR beta motif made up of 7 to 9 highly homologous amino acid variants appeared to be characteristic of blood from ankylosing spondylitis patients.

No antigen is known for these receptors. The library was made by 5' RACE. Sequencing took place on an Illumina HiSeq 2500. TCRdb trimmed public reads at Q25 via fastp, called clones via MiXCR and kept in-frame beta chains. Rows with one shared CDR3 protein collapse into an entry with the most common genes and DNA. The sample contains roughly 220,000 distinct CDR3 sequences, around 19% of them found a single time. The leading ten clones occupy roughly 43% of the sample. The sample was blood, either unsorted or a sorted T cell fraction (not recorded which). Receptor source: a male donor with ankylosing spondylitis.

The rearrangement joins TRBV6-5 to TRBJ2-7; tentative D call: TRBD2 (6 bases). CDR3 length: 16 amino acids. Germline assignment: CDR1 MNHEY and CDR2 SVGAGI. The ends were cut back, 2 bases at V and 0 bases at J, with 14 bases in the middle. Written as DNA, the CDR3 is TGTGCCAGCAGTTACGAAGTGGGAGGTCTCTCCTACGAGCAGTACTTC. As protein: CASSYEVGGLSYEQYF.

The rearrangement joins TRBV20-1 to TRBJ1-5; TRBD1 matches 9 bases. In germline, CDR1 is DFQATT, CDR2 SNEGSKA (reference sequence). The CDR3 runs 14 residues. Trimming cost V 6 bases and J 0 bases; bases outside gene matches: 3. Here the CDR3 reads CSALDRGSNQPQHF. The CDR3 nucleotides are TGCAGTGCCTTGGACAGGGGTAGCAATCAGCCCCAGCATTTT.

This clonotype was counted only a few times. The J gene is TRBJ2-3, the V gene TRBV12-3 or TRBV12-4; D tentatively reads TRBD1 or TRBD2 (6 bases each). The CDR3 sequence is 15 residues long. The V end was cut by 0 bases, the J end by 2 bases, with 9 bases between. The CDR3 DNA sequence: TGTGCCAGCAGTTTAGCGGGGGGCACCACAGATACGCAGTATTTT. This gives the protein CASSLAGGTTDTQYF.

V usage is TRBV27 and J usage is TRBJ2-5; D is perhaps TRBD1 (6 bases). Trimming removed 5 bases from V and 0 bases from J, with 19 bases in between. Germline V gives CDR1 MNHEY, CDR2 SMNVEV (reference sequence). The CDR3 is 17 residues long. The CDR3, as DNA: TGTGCCAGCAGTCTCCTGGACAGCCAAGGGTACCAAGAGACCCAGTACTTC. As protein: CASSLLDSQGYQETQYF.

The chain has TRBV12-3 or TRBV12-4 and TRBJ1-1; D perhaps matches TRBD1 (5 bases). The CDR3 has 14 residues. With 8 bases removed from V and 1 base from J, the gap between germline ends came to 14 bases. CDR3: CASGGGHTNTEAFF. CDR3 sequence (DNA): TGTGCCAGCGGCGGCGGACATACGAACACTGAAGCTTTCTTT.

The chain combines TRBV27 with TRBJ1-2, with D possibly TRBD1 on 5 matching bases. The CDR3 runs 13 residues. Germline values: CDR1 MNHEY, CDR2 SMNVEV (reference sequence). V lost 3 bases, J lost 7 bases, and 12 bases lay in between. Written as DNA, the CDR3 is TGTGCCAGCAGTTTCCGCCTTGGGGGTGGCTACACCTTC. It translates to CASSFRLGGGYTF.

This chain uses TRBV5-5 with TRBJ1-2; D gene unclear. This CDR3 comprises 12 residues. The germline CDR1 and CDR2 sequences are SGHKS and YYEKEE (reference sequence). Trimming pared 0 bases from V and 3 bases from J, leaving 3 bases between. The CDR3 here is CASSLDYYGYTF. CDR3 nucleotides: TGTGCCAGCAGCTTGGATTACTATGGCTACACCTTC.

Concerning this clonotype: Sequence at one end of the junction differs from germline and may be a read error. V and J are TRBV5-6 and TRBJ2-3, with D maybe TRBD2 (6 bases). CDR1 is SGHDT, CDR2 YYEEEE, per germline. The CDR3 contains 14 residues. In nucleotides, the CDR3 is TGTGCCAGCAGCTTCCGGGCCGGGGAGGAACTGGGGAACTTT. Protein product: CASSFRAGEELGNF.

In this sample, this clonotype turned up a few times. One junction end does not reproduce the germline sequence, and a read error may be involved. The chain links TRBV29-1 to TRBJ1-1; D is undetermined. There are 13 residues in the CDR3. Germline loops: CDR1 SQVTM, CDR2 ANQGSEA. CDR3 bases: TGCAGCGTCCCACAGATCCCGAACGCTGAAGCTTTCTTT. Protein product: CSVPQIPNAEAFF.